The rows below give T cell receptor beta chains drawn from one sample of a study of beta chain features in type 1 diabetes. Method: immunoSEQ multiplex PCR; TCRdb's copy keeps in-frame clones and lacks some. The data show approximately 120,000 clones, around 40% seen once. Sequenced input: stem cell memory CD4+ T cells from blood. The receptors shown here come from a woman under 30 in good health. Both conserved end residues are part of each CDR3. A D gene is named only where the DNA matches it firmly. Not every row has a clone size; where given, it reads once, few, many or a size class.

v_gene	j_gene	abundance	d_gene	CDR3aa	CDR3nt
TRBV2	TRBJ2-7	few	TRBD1	CAAKGQQYEQYF	TGTGCAGCTAAGGGACAGCAGTACGAGCAGTACTTC
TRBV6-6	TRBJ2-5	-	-	CASSTPGLVLLETQYF	TGTGCCAGCAGTACCCCGGGACTGGTGCTTTTAGAGACCCAGTACTTC
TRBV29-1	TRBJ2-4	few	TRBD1	CSIRTGNENIQYF	TGCAGCATACGGACAGGGAACGAAAACATTCAGTACTTC
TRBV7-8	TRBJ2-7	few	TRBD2	CASSLVGGRASYEQYF	TGTGCCAGCAGCTTAGTAGGTGGGAGGGCGTCCTACGAGCAGTACTTC
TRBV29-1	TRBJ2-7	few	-	CSVAWGREQYF	TGCAGCGTTGCCTGGGGGCGCGAGCAGTACTTC
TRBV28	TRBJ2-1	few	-	CASKEGNEQFF	TGTGCCAGCAAGGAGGGTAATGAGCAGTTCTTC
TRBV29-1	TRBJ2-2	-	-	CSVGPGLDGELFF	TGCAGCGTTGGGCCAGGGCTTGACGGGGAGCTGTTTTTT
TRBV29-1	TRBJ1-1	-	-	CSVRRGQYTEAFF	TGCAGCGTCCGGAGAGGGCAGTATACTGAAGCTTTCTTT
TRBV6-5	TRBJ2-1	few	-	CASSSQLVSNEQFF	TGTGCCAGCAGTTCCCAACTAGTTTCCAATGAGCAGTTCTTC
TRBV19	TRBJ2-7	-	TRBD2	CASSIAGGRRSYEQYF	TGTGCCAGTAGTATAGCTGGCGGGAGGCGCTCCTACGAGCAGTACTTC
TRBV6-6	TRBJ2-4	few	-	CASSPTSLLAKNIQYF	TGTGCCAGCAGTCCAACAAGTTTGTTAGCCAAAAACATTCAGTACTTC
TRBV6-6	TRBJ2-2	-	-	CASSYESRSPGELFF	TGTGCCAGCAGTTACGAATCACGCAGTCCCGGGGAGCTGTTTTTT
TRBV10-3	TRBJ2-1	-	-	CAISEVLFYNEQFF	TGTGCCATCAGTGAGGTACTCTTCTACAATGAGCAGTTCTTC
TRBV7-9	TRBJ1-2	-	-	CASSLAGGPRYGYTF	TGTGCCAGCAGCTTAGCGGGGGGTCCGAGGTATGGCTACACCTTC
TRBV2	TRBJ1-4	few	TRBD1	CASSAGTGFEKLFF	TGTGCCAGCAGTGCGGGGACAGGGTTTGAAAAACTGTTTTTT
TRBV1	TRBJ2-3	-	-	CTSSRDGLAGGTSTDTQYF	TGCACCAGCAGCCGGGACGGACTAGCGGGAGGGACTAGCACAGATACGCAGTATTTT
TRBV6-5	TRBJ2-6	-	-	CASRLGVAGANVLTF	TGTGCCAGCAGACTTGGTGTGGCTGGGGCCAACGTCCTGACTTTC
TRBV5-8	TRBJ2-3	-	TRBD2	CASSPGTTSGRTDTQYF	TGTGCCAGCAGCCCCGGAACCACTAGCGGGAGAACAGATACGCAGTATTTT
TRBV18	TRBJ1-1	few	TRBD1	CASSPDRANTEAFF	TGTGCCAGCTCACCGGACAGGGCGAACACTGAAGCTTTCTTT
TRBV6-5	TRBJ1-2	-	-	CASSYRTENYGYTF	TGTGCCAGCAGTTATCGGACAGAGAACTATGGCTACACCTTC
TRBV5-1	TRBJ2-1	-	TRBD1	CASSLEGTGGNEQFF	TGCGCCAGCAGCTTGGAGGGGACAGGGGGCAATGAGCAGTTCTTC
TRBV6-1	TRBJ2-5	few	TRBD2	CASLAGGPVETQYF	TGTGCCAGCCTGGCGGGAGGGCCAGTAGAGACCCAGTACTTC
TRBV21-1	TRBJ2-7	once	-	CASSKKTSGRAPYEQYF	TGTGCCAGCAGCAAAAAGACGAGCGGGAGGGCCCCTTACGAGCAGTACTTC
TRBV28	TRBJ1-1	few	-	CASSLATRYTEAFF	TGTGCCAGCAGTCTCGCAACCAGATACACTGAAGCTTTCTTT
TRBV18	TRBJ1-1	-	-	CASSLGQGTEAFF	TGTGCCAGCTCACTTGGACAAGGCACTGAAGCTTTCTTT
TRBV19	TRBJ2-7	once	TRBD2	CASSIVGRAVEQYF	TGTGCCAGTAGTATAGTCGGGAGGGCTGTCGAGCAGTACTTC
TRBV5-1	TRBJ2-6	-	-	CASSLAFRGTHSGANVLTF	TGCGCCAGCAGCTTGGCTTTCAGGGGTACCCACTCTGGGGCCAACGTCCTGACTTTC
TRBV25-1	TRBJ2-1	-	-	CASSERGYEQFF	TGTGCCAGCAGTGAAAGAGGGTATGAGCAGTTCTTC
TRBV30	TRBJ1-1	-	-	CAWSGQANTEAFF	TGTGCCTGGAGTGGACAGGCGAACACTGAAGCTTTCTTT
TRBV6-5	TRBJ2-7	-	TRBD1	CASRPTGIYEQYF	TGTGCCAGCAGGCCGACAGGGATCTACGAGCAGTACTTC
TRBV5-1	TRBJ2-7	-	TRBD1	CASSRTTGGGEQYF	TGCGCCAGCAGCCGTACCACAGGGGGCGGCGAGCAGTACTTC
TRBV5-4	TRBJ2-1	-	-	CASSLAGRTPYNEQFF	TGTGCCAGCAGCTTGGCAGGGAGGACCCCCTACAATGAGCAGTTCTTC
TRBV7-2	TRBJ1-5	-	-	CASSVRGNQPQHF	TGTGCCAGCAGCGTCCGGGGCAATCAGCCCCAGCATTTT
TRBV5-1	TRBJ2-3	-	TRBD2	CASSSLAGLNTDTQYF	TGCGCCAGCAGCTCTCTAGCGGGACTTAACACAGATACGCAGTATTTT
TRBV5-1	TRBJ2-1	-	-	CASSLRQIADEQFF	TGCGCCAGCAGCTTGCGTCAAATAGCTGATGAGCAGTTCTTC
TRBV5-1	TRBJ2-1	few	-	CASSLGGSSYNEQFF	TGCGCCAGCAGCTTGGGAGGAAGCTCCTACAATGAGCAGTTCTTC
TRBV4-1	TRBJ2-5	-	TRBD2	CASSQFPLAGEVRETQYF	TGCGCCAGCAGCCAATTCCCTCTAGCGGGAGAAGTGCGGGAGACCCAGTACTTC
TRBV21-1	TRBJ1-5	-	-	CASSSWHQPQHF	TGTGCCAGCAGCAGCTGGCATCAGCCCCAGCATTTT
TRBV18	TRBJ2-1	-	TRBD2	CASSPRTSGSYNEQFF	TGTGCCAGCTCACCAAGGACTAGCGGCTCATACAATGAGCAGTTCTTC
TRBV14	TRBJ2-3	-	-	CASSRSWGQNTDTQYF	TGTGCCAGCAGCCGCTCGTGGGGGCAAAACACAGATACGCAGTATTTT
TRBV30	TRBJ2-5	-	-	CAWGLGGVPGETQYF	TGTGCCTGGGGTCTCGGAGGGGTTCCGGGGGAGACCCAGTACTTC
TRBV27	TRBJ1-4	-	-	CASSPSRRGNEKLFF	TGTGCCAGCAGCCCATCAAGGCGGGGTAATGAAAAACTGTTTTTT